These T cell receptor beta chains were read from a single sample in a study of T and B cells in COVID-19 patients. TCRdb reprocessed the multiplex PCR reads with MiXCR, giving one entry per CDR3 protein. This table holds roughly 15,000 distinct CDR3 sequences, 29% found once. The source material was blood. These receptors were taken from a human donor who had recovered from COVID-19. Both conserved end residues are part of each CDR3. The D gene is left open where the match is weak. The size field is filled for only some rows; it gives once, few, many or a size class.

CDR3aa,CDR3nt,j_gene,v_gene,d_gene,abundance
CASSLSLGLQETQYF,TGTGCCAGCAGCCTTTCACTCGGATTACAAGAGACCCAGTACTTC,TRBJ2-5,TRBV14,.,.
CASSGRKTSGGHGEQFF,TGTGCCAGCAGCGGGCGCAAGACTAGCGGGGGTCACGGTGAGCAGTTCTTC,TRBJ2-1,TRBV7-2,TRBD2,.
CASSRETGSEQFF,TGTGCCAGCAGCCGTGAGACAGGGAGTGAGCAGTTCTTC,TRBJ2-1,TRBV5-6,TRBD1,.
CASSFGERTDTQYF,TGTGCCAGCAGTTTTGGGGAGCGCACAGATACGCAGTATTTT,TRBJ2-3,TRBV12-3/TRBV12-4,.,medium-sized
CASSPVGGGAYEQYF,TGTGCCAGTAGCCCTGTCGGGGGCGGCGCCTACGAGCAGTACTTC,TRBJ2-7,TRBV19,.,once
CASSDPLDALRDEQYF,TGTGCCAGCAGTGACCCCCTCGACGCCCTCAGGGACGAGCAGTACTTC,TRBJ2-7,TRBV25-1,.,once
CASSRQGSNQPQHF,TGTGCCAGTAGTAGACAGGGAAGCAATCAGCCCCAGCATTTT,TRBJ1-5,TRBV19,TRBD1,many
CASSTTVLAETQYF,TGTGCCAGTAGTACGACAGTATTAGCAGAGACCCAGTACTTC,TRBJ2-5,TRBV19,.,medium-sized
CASSQQGFYNSPLHF,TGTGCCAGCAGCCAACAGGGTTTCTATAATTCACCCCTCCACTTT,TRBJ1-6,TRBV6-1,.,few
CSARERKDRGDYGYTF,TGCAGCGCTCGGGAACGTAAGGACAGGGGGGACTATGGCTACACCTTC,TRBJ1-2,TRBV29-1,TRBD1,medium-sized
CASSLGGDGSPLHF,TGTGCCAGCAGTTTGGGAGGGGATGGATCACCCCTCCACTTT,TRBJ1-6,TRBV27,.,many
CASSANRGHSLNEQFF,TGTGCCAGCTCCGCGAACAGGGGCCACTCCCTAAATGAGCAGTTCTTC,TRBJ2-1,TRBV18,TRBD1,few
CSARGGVRGTEAFF,TGCAGCGCCAGGGGAGGGGTCAGAGGCACTGAAGCTTTCTTT,TRBJ1-1,TRBV29-1,.,medium-sized
CSVGGPLGTGNTEAFF,TGCAGCGTTGGGGGGCCCTTAGGGACAGGGAACACTGAAGCTTTCTTT,TRBJ1-1,TRBV29-1,TRBD1,medium-sized
CASSSTSPSSYGYTF,TGTGCCAGCAGCTCAACCTCACCCTCTAGTTATGGCTACACCTTC,TRBJ1-2,TRBV12-3/TRBV12-4,.,.
CASSLGATDTQYF,TGTGCCAGCAGTCTGGGGGCCACAGATACGCAGTATTTT,TRBJ2-3,TRBV6-5,.,medium-sized
CASTRDGHNEQFF,TGTGCCAGCACCCGGGACGGGCACAATGAGCAGTTCTTC,TRBJ2-1,TRBV12-3/TRBV12-4,.,medium-sized
CASSLRRATEAFF,TGCGCCAGCAGCTTGCGCAGGGCCACTGAAGCTTTCTTT,TRBJ1-1,TRBV5-1,.,.
CSVVGQRDEKLFF,TGCAGCGTTGTGGGGCAGCGCGATGAAAAACTGTTTTTT,TRBJ1-4,TRBV29-1,.,large
CASSRDSSSTGANVLTF,TGTGCCAGCTCCCGGGACAGCTCCTCTACTGGGGCCAACGTCCTGACTTTC,TRBJ2-6,TRBV18,TRBD1,.
CASSPQGFEAFF,TGTGCCAGCTCACCACAGGGGTTTGAAGCTTTCTTT,TRBJ1-1,TRBV18,.,.
CASSLFGQGAAGELFF,TGCGCCAGCAGCTTGTTTGGACAGGGGGCGGCCGGGGAGCTGTTTTTT,TRBJ2-2,TRBV5-1,TRBD1,few
CAWNKRPSSYEQYF,TGTGCCTGGAATAAGCGGCCGAGCTCCTACGAGCAGTACTTC,TRBJ2-7,TRBV30,.,.
CASDHGGNTEAFF,TGTGCCAGTGACCACGGGGGGAACACTGAAGCTTTCTTT,TRBJ1-1,TRBV19,.,medium-sized
CASSLRDFGGQETQYF,TGTGCCAGCAGTTTGAGAGATTTTGGGGGGCAAGAGACCCAGTACTTC,TRBJ2-5,TRBV12-3/TRBV12-4,.,.
CAWSVRPKRIGELFF,TGTGCCTGGAGTGTACGGCCGAAGCGGATCGGGGAGCTGTTTTTT,TRBJ2-2,TRBV30,.,.
CASSQDGDSPLDEQFF,TGTGCCAGCAGCCAAGATGGGGACAGCCCCTTGGATGAGCAGTTCTTC,TRBJ2-1,TRBV4-3,TRBD1,.
CASSLAGRGGEAFF,TGTGCCAGCAGCTTGGCCGGGAGAGGGGGCGAAGCTTTCTTT,TRBJ1-1,TRBV5-4,TRBD1,.
CASSPGQPKQETQYF,TGTGCCAGCTCACCAGGGCAGCCTAAACAAGAGACCCAGTACTTC,TRBJ2-5,TRBV18,.,.
CASRSDSNEKLFF,TGTGCCAGCAGGTCGGACTCAAATGAAAAACTGTTTTTT,TRBJ1-4,TRBV6-2/TRBV6-3,.,few
CSARPGQLDPSGEQYF,TGCAGTGCTAGACCAGGTCAGTTAGACCCCAGCGGCGAGCAGTACTTC,TRBJ2-7,TRBV20-1,.,.
CAWSAGVNEQFF,TGTGCCTGGAGTGCGGGGGTAAATGAGCAGTTCTTC,TRBJ2-1,TRBV30,.,few
CASSLGGTSFTDTQYF,TGTGCCAGCAGCTTAGGCGGGACTAGCTTCACAGATACGCAGTATTTT,TRBJ2-3,TRBV7-2,TRBD2,.
CASSTSTGGYEQYF,TGTGCCAGTAGTACTTCGACAGGGGGCTACGAGCAGTACTTC,TRBJ2-7,TRBV19,TRBD1,medium-sized
CASRGGINTGELFF,TGTGCCAGTAGGGGCGGAATAAACACCGGGGAGCTGTTTTTT,TRBJ2-2,TRBV19,.,medium-sized
CASKPDRSSYEQYF,TGTGCCAGCAAACCCGACAGGAGCTCCTACGAGCAGTACTTC,TRBJ2-7,TRBV6-5,.,.
CASSEPGVKGTEAFF,TGTGCCAGCTCAGAACCCGGGGTAAAGGGCACTGAAGCTTTCTTT,TRBJ1-1,TRBV6-5,.,few
CATSRRGTPGPEKNIQYF,TGTGCCACCAGCAGAAGGGGAACACCGGGACCCGAAAAAAACATTCAGTACTTC,TRBJ2-4,TRBV15,.,.
CAVGVYGQPQHF,TGTGCCGTAGGGGTTTACGGTCAGCCCCAGCATTTT,TRBJ1-5,TRBV6-2/TRBV6-3,.,few
CASSSIQGELQPQHF,TGTGCCAGCAGTTCCATACAGGGGGAGCTTCAGCCCCAGCATTTT,TRBJ1-5,TRBV27,TRBD1,.
CASSMRGGTPHEQYF,TGTGCCAGTAGTATGAGAGGGGGAACCCCCCACGAGCAGTACTTC,TRBJ2-7,TRBV19,.,.
CASRSDDEAFF,TGTGCCAGCAGGTCGGACGATGAAGCTTTCTTT,TRBJ1-1,TRBV5-4,.,many
CATHRTGDNQPQHF,TGTGCCACCCACCGGACAGGGGACAATCAGCCCCAGCATTTT,TRBJ1-5,TRBV19,TRBD1,.
CASSQVRGETQYF,TGTGCCAGTAGTCAAGTTCGGGGAGAGACCCAGTACTTC,TRBJ2-5,TRBV19,.,medium-sized
CASSYSIEGQRSSYEQYF,TGTGCCAGCAGTTACTCGATTGAGGGACAGAGAAGCTCCTACGAGCAGTACTTC,TRBJ2-7,TRBV6-2/TRBV6-3,TRBD1,many
CASGTGTPTDTQYF,TGTGCCAGCGGGACTGGGACTCCCACAGATACGCAGTATTTT,TRBJ2-3,TRBV11-1,.,once
CAWSRGVGTEAFF,TGTGCCTGGAGCAGAGGGGTAGGGACTGAAGCTTTCTTT,TRBJ1-1,TRBV30,.,.
CASSLGNYGYTF,TGTGCCAGCAGTTTAGGCAACTATGGCTACACCTTC,TRBJ1-2,TRBV12-3/TRBV12-4,.,few
CASSLGDRAGDGYTF,TGTGCCAGCAGCTTAGGGGACAGGGCCGGCGATGGCTACACCTTC,TRBJ1-2,TRBV11-1,TRBD1,.
CASSYLLGDQRMNTEAFF,TGTGCCAGCAGTTACTTGCTCGGAGACCAGAGGATGAACACTGAAGCTTTCTTT,TRBJ1-1,TRBV6-2/TRBV6-3,.,.
CASSPPGVPGETQYF,TGTGCCAGCTCACCACCGGGTGTCCCTGGAGAGACCCAGTACTTC,TRBJ2-5,TRBV18,.,many
CASSKDNWNTEAFF,TGTGCCAGTAGTAAGGACAACTGGAACACTGAAGCTTTCTTT,TRBJ1-1,TRBV19,.,medium-sized